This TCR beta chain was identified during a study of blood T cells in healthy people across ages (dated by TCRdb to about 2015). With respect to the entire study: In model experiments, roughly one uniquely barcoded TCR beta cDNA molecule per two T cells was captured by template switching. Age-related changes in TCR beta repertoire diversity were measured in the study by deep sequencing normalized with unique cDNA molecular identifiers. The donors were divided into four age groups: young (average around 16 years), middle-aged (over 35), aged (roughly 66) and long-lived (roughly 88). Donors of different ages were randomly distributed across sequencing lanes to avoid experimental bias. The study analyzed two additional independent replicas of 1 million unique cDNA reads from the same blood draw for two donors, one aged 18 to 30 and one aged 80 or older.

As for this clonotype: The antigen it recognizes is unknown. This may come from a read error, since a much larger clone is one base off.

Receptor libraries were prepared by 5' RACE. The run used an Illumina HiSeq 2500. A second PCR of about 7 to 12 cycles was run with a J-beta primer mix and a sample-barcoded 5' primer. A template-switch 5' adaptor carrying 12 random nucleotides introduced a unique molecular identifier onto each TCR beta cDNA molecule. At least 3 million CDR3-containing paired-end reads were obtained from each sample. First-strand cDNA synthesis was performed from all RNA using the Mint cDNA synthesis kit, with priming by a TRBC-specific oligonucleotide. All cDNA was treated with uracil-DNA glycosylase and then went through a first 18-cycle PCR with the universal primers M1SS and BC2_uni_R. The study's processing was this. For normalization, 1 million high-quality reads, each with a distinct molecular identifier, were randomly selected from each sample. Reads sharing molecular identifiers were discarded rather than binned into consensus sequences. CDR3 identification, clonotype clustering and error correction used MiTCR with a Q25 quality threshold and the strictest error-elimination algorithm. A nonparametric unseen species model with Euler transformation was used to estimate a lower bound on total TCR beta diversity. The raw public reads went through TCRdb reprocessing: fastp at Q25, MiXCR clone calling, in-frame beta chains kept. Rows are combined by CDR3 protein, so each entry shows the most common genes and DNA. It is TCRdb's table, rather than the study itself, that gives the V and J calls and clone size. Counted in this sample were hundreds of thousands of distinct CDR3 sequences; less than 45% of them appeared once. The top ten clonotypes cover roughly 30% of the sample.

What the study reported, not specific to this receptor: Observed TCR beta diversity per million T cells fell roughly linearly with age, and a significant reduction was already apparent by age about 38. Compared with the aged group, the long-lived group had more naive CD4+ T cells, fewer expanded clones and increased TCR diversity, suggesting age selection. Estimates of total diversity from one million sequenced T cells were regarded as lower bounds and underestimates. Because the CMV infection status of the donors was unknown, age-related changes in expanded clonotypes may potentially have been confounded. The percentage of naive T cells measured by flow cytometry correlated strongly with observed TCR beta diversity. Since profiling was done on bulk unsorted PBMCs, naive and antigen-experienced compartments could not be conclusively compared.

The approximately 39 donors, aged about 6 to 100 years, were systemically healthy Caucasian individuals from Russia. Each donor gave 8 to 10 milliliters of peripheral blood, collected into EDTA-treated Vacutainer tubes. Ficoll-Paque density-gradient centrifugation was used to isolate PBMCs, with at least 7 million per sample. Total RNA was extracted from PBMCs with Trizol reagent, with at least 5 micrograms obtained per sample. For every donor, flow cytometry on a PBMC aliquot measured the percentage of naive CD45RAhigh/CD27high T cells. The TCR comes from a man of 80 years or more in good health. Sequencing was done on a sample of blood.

The CDR3: CASSFLKMSSYNEQYF. The DNA sequence follows: TGTGCCAGCAGTTTCCTGAAAATGAGCTCCTACAATGAGCAGTACTTC. The chain joins TRBV27 to TRBJ2-1; the D gene identity is not certain. The J call may be faulty, since TRBJ2-7 better matches the DNA end. From cysteine to phenylalanine, the CDR3 is 16 amino acids long. Of all the DNA, just the CDR3 is kept, 48 bases in frame from base 1. The germline V gene (reference sequence) yields MNHEY for CDR1 and SMNVEV for CDR2.